The subject of this entry is one TCR beta chain. The antigen it recognizes is unknown. Base qualities were left out, and no much larger clone turns up one base away. The trial excluded patients who had a history of autoimmune disease or who were on systemic immunosuppression. Peripheral blood for TCR sequencing was drawn from every dose cohort at baseline, at cycle 4 day 1 and at cycle 7 day 1. The samples were drawn from a first-in-human, open-label, multicenter phase I dose-escalation trial of ivuxolimab. Adults with locally advanced or metastatic head and neck squamous cell, hepatocellular, melanoma or renal cell carcinoma were enrolled in the trial. Before TCR sequencing, CD4+ T cells and CD8+ T cells from peripheral blood were sorted into separate populations. Genomic DNA was isolated from the sorted cells so that the TCRbeta CDR3 region could be sequenced. The immunoSEQ Assay was used for sequencing of TCRbeta CDR3 regions. TCRdb carries this immuneACCESS record with in-frame sequences only. Its versions omit some clonotypes, under half of them owing to an unresolved V gene in the studies checked, with the rest unexplained. The sample profile shows some 43,000 clones; approximately 84% of them were found once. The ten largest account for 15% of the sample.

CDR1 MNHNS and CDR2 SASEGT are derived from the germline V gene. From the cysteine through the phenylalanine, the CDR3 covers 14 amino acids. The only DNA kept is the CDR3, 42 bases in frame from the first base. V gives up 3 bases and J gives up 1 base, and the segment between their germline ends measures 9 bases. This record belongs to a study of OX40 agonist ivuxolimab in advanced cancers. Background on the whole study: The costimulatory receptor OX40 (CD134) was targeted by ivuxolimab, a fully human IgG2 agonistic monoclonal antibody. Intravenous ivuxolimab was administered to patients every 2 weeks at six dose levels: 0.01, 0.1, 0.3, 1.5, 3 and 10 mg/kg. Of the approximately 54 patients in dose escalation, 19 had hepatocellular carcinoma, approximately 15 had melanoma, 9 had renal cell carcinoma and 9 had head and neck cancer. In the dose-escalation cohort, around four fifths of patients were male, and the mean age was roughly 60 years with a range of roughly 20 to 85. Prior anti-PD-1, anti-PD-L1 or anti-CTLA-4 therapy was permitted, and checkpoint inhibitors had been received by roughly 40% of dose-escalation patients. Three dose-escalation patients achieved partial responses, one with hepatocellular carcinoma and two with cutaneous melanoma. Peripheral TCRbeta sequencing aimed to test whether ivuxolimab altered TCR sequence diversity and caused clonal T-cell expansion. The paper describes the monotherapy dose-escalation part (N ≈ 50 patients) of the phase I trial of ivuxolimab.

Findings and caveats that apply to the study as a whole: At doses of 0.1 to 3.0 mg/kg, clonal expansion of both CD4+ and CD8+ blood T cells was observed from baseline to week 6. After ivuxolimab, CD8+ T cells had more expanded clones than CD4+ T cells on average. In partial responders in the 0.1-3.0 mg/kg groups, normalized peripheral clonal expansion was found to be among the lowest, especially among CD8+ T cells. Low levels of normalized T-cell clonal expansion were also seen in some patients who did not respond. Which antigens the clonally expanded peripheral T cells were specific for was not determined.

The receptor comes from an adult with an advanced solid tumor such as melanoma, head and neck, liver or kidney cancer. Sample: CD4+ or CD8+ T cells sorted from blood, taken in a trial of the OX40 agonist ivuxolimab. Recombination connected TRBV6-1 to TRBJ1-1; TRBD1 is a weak D gene call, 6 bases matching. The DNA reads as follows: TGTGCCAGCAGTGAGGGGACATCGAACACTGAAGCTTTCTTT. Its product reads: CASSEGTSNTEAFF.